A selection of T cell receptor beta chains follows, all from one sample in a study of T cells in localized non-small cell lung cancer. Here immunoSEQ multiplex PCR was the method, and the copy in TCRdb shows in-frame clones only, minus some. Among 72,000 or so clones listed, 84% were seen once. Sequences were derived from peripheral blood, sampled before any cancer treatment. The receptor set was obtained from a female donor of 60 years or more with stage I lung adenocarcinoma. Both conserved end residues are part of each CDR3. A D gene is named only where the DNA matches it firmly. Size tells how often a clone was seen (once, few, many) or the class of an expanded clone, and some rows leave it out.

>TRBV2|.|TRBD1|TRBJ2-7
CASTLTGTSYEQYF
TGTGCCAGCACTTTGACAGGGACCAGCTACGAGCAGTACTTC
>TRBV19|.|.|TRBJ2-1
CASSSRDPREQFF
TGTGCCAGTAGTAGCCGGGACCCCAGGGAGCAGTTCTTC
>TRBV5-1|.|TRBD2|TRBJ2-1
CASSVSGNEQFF
TGCGCCAGCAGCGTTAGCGGGAATGAGCAGTTCTTC
>TRBV11-2|once|TRBD1|TRBJ1-4
CASSPPTGTAYTTNEKLFF
TGTGCCAGCAGCCCGCCAACCGGGACAGCGTACACAACTAATGAAAAACTGTTTTTT
>TRBV4-1|once|TRBD2|TRBJ2-2
CARSQVRGGGANTGELFF
TGCGCCCGCAGCCAAGTACGGGGCGGGGGGGCGAACACCGGGGAGCTGTTTTTT
>TRBV6-1|.|.|TRBJ1-1
CASSEASAFFVPEAFF
TGTGCCAGCAGTGAAGCGTCAGCTTTCTTTGTGCCTGAAGCTTTCTTT
>TRBV10-3|.|.|TRBJ2-7
CAISDGLVYEQYF
TGTGCCATCAGTGACGGCCTAGTCTACGAGCAGTACTTC
>TRBV2|few|TRBD1|TRBJ1-6
CATSDRGNSPLHF
TGTGCCACATCTGACAGGGGTAATTCACCCCTCCACTTT
>TRBV6-1|.|.|TRBJ1-1
CASRITEAFF
TGTGCCAGTCGAATCACTGAAGCTTTCTTT
>TRBV7-6|.|TRBD1|TRBJ2-5
CASSPQGWEQYF
TGTGCCAGCAGCCCACAGGGGTGGGAGCAGTACTTC
>TRBV28|.|TRBD1|TRBJ1-3
CASRETGVAGNTIYF
TGTGCCAGCAGGGAGACAGGGGTAGCGGGAAACACCATATATTTT
>TRBV5-1|.|.|TRBJ2-3
CASSYGLGFTDTQYF
TGCGCCAGCAGCTATGGTCTGGGGTTCACAGATACGCAGTATTTT
>TRBV7-3|.|TRBD2|TRBJ2-3
CASSLTSGFTDTQYF
TGTGCCAGCAGCTTAACTAGCGGGTTCACAGATACGCAGTATTTT
>TRBV11-2|.|TRBD2|TRBJ2-1
CASSRLALSYNEQFF
TGTGCCAGCAGCAGACTAGCACTCTCCTACAATGAGCAGTTCTTC
>TRBV30|few|.|TRBJ1-1
CAWRGARTEAFF
TGTGCCTGGAGGGGGGCACGGACTGAAGCTTTCTTT
>TRBV6-4|.|TRBD1|TRBJ2-6
CASRQGAGANVLTF
TGTGCCAGCAGACAGGGGGCTGGGGCCAACGTCCTGACTTTC
>TRBV11-2|.|TRBD2|TRBJ2-1
CASSPSSGIYNEQFF
TGTGCCAGCAGCCCCAGTAGCGGGATATACAATGAGCAGTTCTTC
>TRBV5-5|.|TRBD1|TRBJ1-4
CASSLYRGTNEKLFF
TGTGCCAGCAGCCTTTACAGGGGGACTAATGAAAAACTGTTTTTT
>TRBV6-1|.|TRBD1|TRBJ2-3
CASRTPTGAKDTQYF
TGTGCCAGCAGGACCCCGACAGGGGCGAAAGATACGCAGTATTTT
>TRBV5-6|once|.|TRBJ1-2
CASSLGHGIYGYTF
TGTGCCAGCAGCTTGGGGCACGGAATCTATGGCTACACCTTC
>TRBV7-3|.|TRBD2|TRBJ2-1
CASSLTSGGNNEQFF
TGTGCCAGCAGCTTAACGAGCGGGGGGAACAATGAGCAGTTCTTC
>TRBV9|few|TRBD2|TRBJ2-7
CASSAGLAVHEQYF
TGTGCCAGCAGCGCGGGACTAGCTGTCCACGAGCAGTACTTC
>TRBV5-1|.|.|TRBJ1-4
CASSLDITTTNEKLFF
TGCGCCAGCAGCTTGGATATTACGACCACTAATGAAAAACTGTTTTTT
>TRBV5-4|.|TRBD2|TRBJ2-1
CASSKGLAGGSGYNEQFF
TGTGCCAGCAGCAAGGGACTAGCGGGAGGGAGCGGGTACAATGAGCAGTTCTTC
>TRBV10-3|.|.|TRBJ1-1
CAISEYGQQNTEAFF
TGTGCCATCAGTGAGTATGGTCAGCAGAACACTGAAGCTTTCTTT
>TRBV6-1|.|TRBD1|TRBJ1-2
CASSEARQGAYGYTF
TGTGCCAGCAGTGAAGCACGGCAGGGGGCTTATGGCTACACCTTC
>TRBV18|once|.|TRBJ1-2
CASSPGLSNYGYTF
TGTGCCAGCTCACCGGGGCTTTCTAACTATGGCTACACCTTC
>TRBV5-4|once|.|TRBJ1-6
CASSQQTESSPLHF
TGTGCCAGCAGCCAACAGACGGAGTCTTCACCCCTCCACTTT
>TRBV15|.|.|TRBJ1-3
CATSPRGNTIYF
TGTGCCACCAGCCCGAGAGGAAACACCATATATTTT
>TRBV29-1|.|.|TRBJ1-2
CSVGAMDSIYGYTF
TGCAGCGTGGGGGCCATGGACAGCATCTATGGCTACACCTTC
>TRBV7-2|.|.|TRBJ2-7
CASSLELQIYEQYF
TGTGCCAGCAGCTTAGAATTACAGATCTACGAGCAGTACTTC
>TRBV5-1|.|.|TRBJ2-3
CASSLEGVGARRVSTDTQYF
TGCGCCAGCAGCTTGGAAGGGGTTGGGGCTAGGCGAGTTAGCACAGATACGCAGTATTTT
>TRBV18|.|.|TRBJ2-7
CASSFTGSLYEQYF
TGTGCCAGCTCTTTCACCGGTAGCCTTTACGAGCAGTACTTC
>TRBV7-9|.|.|TRBJ2-7
CASITGSWGEQYF
TGTGCCAGCATAACCGGGAGTTGGGGCGAGCAGTACTTC
>TRBV18|.|TRBD2|TRBJ2-1
CASSPPGLVYNEQFF
TGTGCCAGCTCACCACCGGGACTAGTCTACAATGAGCAGTTCTTC
>TRBV6-6|.|TRBD1|TRBJ1-4
CASSTDRDRLFF
TGTGCCAGCAGCACTGACAGGGATCGGTTGTTTTTT
>TRBV15|.|.|TRBJ2-2
CATSALGSLNTGELFF
TGTGCCACCAGCGCGCTGGGGAGCTTGAACACCGGGGAGCTGTTTTTT
>TRBV6-5|.|.|TRBJ2-7
CASSQGQEGIRQYF
TGTGCCAGCAGTCAAGGACAGGAGGGAATTAGGCAGTACTTC
>TRBV5-1|.|.|TRBJ1-2
CASSHDGGYGYTF
TGCGCCAGCAGCCATGACGGAGGCTATGGCTACACCTTC
>TRBV10-2|.|TRBD1|TRBJ1-5
CASSDLGQLSNQPQHF
TGCGCCAGCAGTGATTTGGGACAGCTTAGCAATCAGCCCCAGCATTTT
>TRBV28|.|.|TRBJ1-2
CASSSGSHGYTF
TGTGCCAGCAGTTCAGGGTCCCATGGCTACACCTTC
>TRBV19|.|TRBD2|TRBJ2-2
CASSTGRRKTSGGANTGELFF
TGTGCCAGTAGTACCGGGAGACGCAAAACTAGCGGGGGGGCGAACACCGGGGAGCTGTTTTTT